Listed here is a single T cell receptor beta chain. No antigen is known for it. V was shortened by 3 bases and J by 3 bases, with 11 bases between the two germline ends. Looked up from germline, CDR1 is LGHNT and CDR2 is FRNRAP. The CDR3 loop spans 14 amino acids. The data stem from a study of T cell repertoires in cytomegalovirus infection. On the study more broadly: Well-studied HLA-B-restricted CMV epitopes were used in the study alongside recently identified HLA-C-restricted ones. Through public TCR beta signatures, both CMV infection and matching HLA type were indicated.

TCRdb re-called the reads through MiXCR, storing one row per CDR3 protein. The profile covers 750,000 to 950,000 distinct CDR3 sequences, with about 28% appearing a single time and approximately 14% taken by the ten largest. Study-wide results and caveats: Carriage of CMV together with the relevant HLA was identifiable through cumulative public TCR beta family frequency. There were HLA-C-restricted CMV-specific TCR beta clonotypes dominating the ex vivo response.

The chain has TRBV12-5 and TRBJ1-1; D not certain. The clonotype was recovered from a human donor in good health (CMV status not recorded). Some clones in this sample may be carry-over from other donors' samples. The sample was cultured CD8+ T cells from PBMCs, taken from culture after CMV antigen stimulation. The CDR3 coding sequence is TGTGCTAGTGGTTTTGGTGGTACTGACACTGAAGCTTTCTTT. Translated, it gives CASGFGGTDTEAFF. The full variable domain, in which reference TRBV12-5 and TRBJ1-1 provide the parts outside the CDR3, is DARVTQTPRHKVTEMGQEVTMRCQPILGHNTVFWYRQTMMQGLELLAYFRNRAPLDDSGMPKDRFSAEMPDATLATLKIQPSEPRDSAVYFCASGFGGTDTEAFFGQGTRLTVV.